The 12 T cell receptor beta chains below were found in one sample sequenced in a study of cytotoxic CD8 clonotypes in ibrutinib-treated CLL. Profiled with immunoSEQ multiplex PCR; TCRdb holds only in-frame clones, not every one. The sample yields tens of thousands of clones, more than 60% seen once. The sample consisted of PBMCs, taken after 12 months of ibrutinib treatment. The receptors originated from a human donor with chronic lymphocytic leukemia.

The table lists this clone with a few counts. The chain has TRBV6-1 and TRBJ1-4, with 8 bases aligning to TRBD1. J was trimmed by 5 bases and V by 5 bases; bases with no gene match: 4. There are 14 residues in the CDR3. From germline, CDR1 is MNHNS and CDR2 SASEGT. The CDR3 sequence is CASSPRTGNEKLFF. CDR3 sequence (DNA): TGTGCCAGCAGTCCACGGACAGGGAATGAAAAACTGTTTTTT.

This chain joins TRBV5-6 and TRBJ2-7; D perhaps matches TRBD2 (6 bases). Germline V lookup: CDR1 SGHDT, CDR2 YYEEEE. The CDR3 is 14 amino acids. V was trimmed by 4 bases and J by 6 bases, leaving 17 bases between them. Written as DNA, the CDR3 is TGTGCCAGCAGCATCGGCGGGGTAAGTAGCGAGCAGTACTTC. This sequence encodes CASSIGGVSSEQYF. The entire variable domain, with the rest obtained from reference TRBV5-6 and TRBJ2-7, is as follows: DAGVTQSPTHLIKTRGQQVTLRCSPKSGHDTVSWYQQALGQGPQFIFQYYEEEERQRGNFPDRFSGHQFPNYSSELNVNALLLGDSALYLCASSIGGVSSEQYFGPGTRLTVT.

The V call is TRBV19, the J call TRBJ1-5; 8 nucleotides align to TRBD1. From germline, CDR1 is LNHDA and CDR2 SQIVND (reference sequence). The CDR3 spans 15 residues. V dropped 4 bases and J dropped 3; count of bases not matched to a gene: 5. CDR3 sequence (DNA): TGTGCCAGTAGTAGAGGACAGGGACTCAATCAGCCCCAGCATTTT. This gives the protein CASSRGQGLNQPQHF.

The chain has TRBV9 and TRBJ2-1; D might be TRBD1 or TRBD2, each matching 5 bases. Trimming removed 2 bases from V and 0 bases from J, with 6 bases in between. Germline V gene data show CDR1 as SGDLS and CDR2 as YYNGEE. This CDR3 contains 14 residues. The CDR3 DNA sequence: TGTGCCAGCAGCGTGGGGGTCTCCTACAATGAGCAGTTCTTC. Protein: CASSVGVSYNEQFF.

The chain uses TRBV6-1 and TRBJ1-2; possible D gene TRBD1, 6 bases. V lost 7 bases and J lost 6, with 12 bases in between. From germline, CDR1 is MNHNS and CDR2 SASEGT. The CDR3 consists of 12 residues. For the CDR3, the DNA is TGTGCCAGCACCGTACAGGGAGATGGCTACACCTTC. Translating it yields CASTVQGDGYTF.

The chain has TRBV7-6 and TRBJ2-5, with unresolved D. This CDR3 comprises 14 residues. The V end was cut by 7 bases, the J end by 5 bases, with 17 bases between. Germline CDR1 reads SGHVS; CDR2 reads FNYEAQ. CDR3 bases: TGTGCCAGCACTCTAGGAAGCGTGACGGAGACCCAGTACTTC. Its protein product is CASTLGSVTETQYF.

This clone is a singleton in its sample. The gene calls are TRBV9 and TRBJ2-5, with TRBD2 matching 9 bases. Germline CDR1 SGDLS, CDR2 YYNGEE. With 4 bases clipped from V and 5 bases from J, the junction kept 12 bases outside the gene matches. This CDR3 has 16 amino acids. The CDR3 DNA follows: TGTGCCAGCAGCCCCCCTCGGGCTAGCGGGATTGAGACCCAGTACTTC. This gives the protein CASSPPRASGIETQYF.

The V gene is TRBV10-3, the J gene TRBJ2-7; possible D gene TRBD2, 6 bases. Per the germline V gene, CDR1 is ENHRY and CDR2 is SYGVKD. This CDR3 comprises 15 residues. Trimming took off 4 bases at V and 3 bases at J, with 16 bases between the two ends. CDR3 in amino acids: CAISGGGESVYEQYF. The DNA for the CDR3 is TGTGCCATCAGTGGAGGAGGGGAATCGGTCTACGAGCAGTACTTC.

The CDR3 protein is CASSLDGEQFF. DNA of the CDR3: TGTGCCAGCAGCTTAGATGGTGAGCAGTTCTTC. The V gene is TRBV7-2, the J gene TRBJ2-1; D is unclear. Germline V gene sequence: CDR1 SGHTA, CDR2 FQGNSA. Trimming pared 1 base from V and 9 bases from J, leaving 4 bases between. The CDR3 is 11 amino acids.

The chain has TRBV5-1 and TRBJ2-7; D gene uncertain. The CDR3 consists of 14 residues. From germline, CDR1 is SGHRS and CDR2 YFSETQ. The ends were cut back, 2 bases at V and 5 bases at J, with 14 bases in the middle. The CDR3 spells CASSFVVTADEQYF. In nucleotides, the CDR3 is TGCGCCAGCAGCTTCGTGGTCACCGCCGACGAGCAGTACTTC.

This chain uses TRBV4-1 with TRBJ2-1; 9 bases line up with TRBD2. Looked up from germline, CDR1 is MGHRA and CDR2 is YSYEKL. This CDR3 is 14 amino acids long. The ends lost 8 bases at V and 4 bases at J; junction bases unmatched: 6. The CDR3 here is CASRLAETYNEQFF. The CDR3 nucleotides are TGCGCCAGCCGACTAGCGGAAACTTACAATGAGCAGTTCTTC.

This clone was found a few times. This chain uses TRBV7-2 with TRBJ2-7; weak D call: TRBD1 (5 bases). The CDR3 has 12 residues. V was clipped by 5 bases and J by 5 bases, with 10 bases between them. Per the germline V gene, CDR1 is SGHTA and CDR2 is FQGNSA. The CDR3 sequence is CASSVPRDEQYF. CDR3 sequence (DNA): TGTGCCAGCAGCGTCCCCAGGGACGAGCAGTACTTC.